These T cell receptor beta chains were read from a single sample in a study of CD8+ T cells in alopecia areata. TCRdb keeps only in-frame clones here, not all; method: immunoSEQ multiplex PCR. The sample has a few hundred thousand clones; 30% to 40% are singletons. Sequences were derived from CD4+ T cells sorted from blood, sampled at approximately week 30, from a patient treated with tofacitinib. These receptor sequences come from a human donor with alopecia areata. The CDR3 runs from the conserved cysteine through the conserved F or W.

j_call v_call cdr3_aa
TRBJ2-7 TRBV2 CASSIPGTSYEQYF
TRBJ1-1 TRBV6-5 CATTLRGAPSGEAFF
TRBJ2-2 TRBV6-6 CASSLRARIGELFF
TRBJ2-3 TRBV7-7 CASSPRLTSGSSDTQYF
TRBJ2-4 TRBV6-1 CASIAGGPKNIQYF
TRBJ1-2 TRBV11-2 CASSSGTGGAGYTF
TRBJ2-2 TRBV5-6 CASSLIDRASTGELFF
TRBJ1-5 TRBV5-1 CASSLGTGAGNQPQHF
TRBJ2-2 TRBV5-1 CASSFSESGELFF
TRBJ2-1 TRBV4-1 CASSQVFRLAGVSNEQFF
TRBJ1-2 TRBV30 CAWTPTGYGYTF
TRBJ1-1 TRBV29-1 CSVLKEATEAFF
TRBJ2-2 TRBV11-2 CASSFRGEGTGELFF
TRBJ2-2 TRBV5-4 CASSLYRGANTGELFF
TRBJ2-5 TRBV11-2 CASSLGGTSGKSQETQYF
TRBJ2-3 TRBV25-1 CASSELNGGTQYF
TRBJ1-2 TRBV29-1 CSVESQEYNYGYTF
TRBJ2-7 TRBV2 CASSAQGASYEQYF
TRBJ2-5 TRBV11-2 CASSITPAGMAQYF
TRBJ2-7 TRBV5-4 CASSYGTYPYEQYF
TRBJ2-1 TRBV5-1 CASSPASGGAGYNEQFF
TRBJ1-5 TRBV30 CAWSQGTSNQPQHF
TRBJ1-1 TRBV6-5 CASNRGSNTEAFF
TRBJ1-5 TRBV27 CASSFVTNGPQHF
TRBJ2-6 TRBV19 CASHRKDTGANVLTF
TRBJ2-4 TRBV7-8 CASSLGDRARNIQYF
TRBJ2-7 TRBV7-3 CASSLGRQDEQYF
TRBJ1-4 TRBV14 CASSQDWGEKLFF
TRBJ1-5 TRBV19 CASSIPGSYSNQPQHF
TRBJ2-7 TRBV11-2 CASSLAQQLGEQYF
TRBJ2-2 TRBV29-1 CSVERGAANTGELFF
TRBJ2-3 TRBV5-4 CASSLRRMNTDTQYF
TRBJ1-2 TRBV30 CAWSVLNSYYGYTF
TRBJ2-7 TRBV29-1 CSAKPSAGSPSYEQYF
TRBJ1-6 TRBV2 CARRIGSYNSPLHF
TRBJ1-1 TRBV5-1 CASSLGGELTEAFF
TRBJ2-1 TRBV29-1 CSARRGLADNEQFF
TRBJ2-7 TRBV2 CASRQGTGRDEQYF
TRBJ2-3 TRBV18 CASSPSGLAHTDTQYF
TRBJ2-7 TRBV7-3 CASSTGQGAFEQYF
TRBJ1-2 TRBV18 CASSPTGASFYGYTF
TRBJ2-5 TRBV11-2 CASHRRGSQETQYF
TRBJ2-7 TRBV5-1 CASSWGLAGGPLSYEQYF
TRBJ1-1 TRBV15 CATSSPGQGLGTEAFF
TRBJ1-5 TRBV30 CAWSIQGNSNQPQHF
TRBJ2-1 TRBV2 CASRWDSHYNEQFF
TRBJ1-3 TRBV6-1 CASSETGGNTIYF
TRBJ2-2 TRBV5-1 CASSGLWSGNTGELFF
TRBJ2-6 TRBV19 CASSIDQGSGANVLTF